Sequencing of this TCR beta chain was carried out in a study of T cells in Graves' hyperthyroidism and ophthalmopathy. Findings and caveats of the study: The model foresaw ophthalmopathy a median around 6.4 months prior to onset.

Individuals with ophthalmopathy presented a Clinical Activity Score of at least 3, a NOSPECS grade of at least 4 and a duration under 3 months. Uncontrolled infections, other autoimmune diseases, pregnancy or lactation led to exclusion of patients. TCR beta CDR3 regions were amplified from RNA. HTBI primers were employed in a first-round RT-PCR of the TCR CDR3. TCRdb re-called the multiplex PCR reads through MiXCR, storing one row per CDR3 protein. The table lists hundreds of thousands of distinct CDR3 sequences, around 15% of them singletons, with over 3.5% in the top ten. This clonotype was recorded many times. What it recognizes is unknown. This TCR came from a woman in her 40s with Graves' ophthalmopathy. Sequencing input: blood.

The CDR3 reads CASSLRAHLETQYF. In DNA, the CDR3 is TGTGCCAGTAGTCTCCGGGCCCACCTGGAGACCCAGTACTTC. The rearrangement joins TRBV19 to TRBJ2-5; unclear D gene. The CDR3 loop spans 14 amino acids. V gave up 5 bases and J gave up 5 bases, with 15 bases separating them. Germline V gene data show CDR1 as LNHDA and CDR2 as SQIVND (reference sequence).